The sequence of this T cell receptor beta chain was determined in a study of early T cells in non-severe SARS-CoV-2 infection. About the research overall: Alpha and beta chains were unpaired, from unsorted whole-blood bulk RNA.

This clonotype has a count of ten or more. What it binds is unknown. V gave up 0 bases and J gave up 7 bases, with 3 bases separating them. In germline, CDR1 is LNHNV, CDR2 YYDKDF (reference sequence). This CDR3 comprises 11 residues. Individual cDNA molecules received unique molecular identifiers. TCRdb redid the calling of the 5' RACE reads with MiXCR, one entry per CDR3 protein. The sample lists about 40,000 distinct CDR3 sequences, roughly 6% occurring once. Whole-study findings and limits: Private and CD4 specificities were missed by VDJdb matching, which favored anti-spike CD8 responses.

The genes are TRBV15 and TRBJ2-5; D ambiguous. This sample comprised whole blood, obtained at baseline. This TCR came from an adult who was a healthcare worker with PCR-confirmed SARS-CoV-2 infection or an uninfected control (not recorded which). In DNA, the CDR3 is TGTGCCACCAGCAGAGATGGGACCCAGTACTTC. It translates to CATSRDGTQYF.